This TCR beta chain stems from a study of OX40 agonist ivuxolimab in advanced cancers. For the study in its entirety: The costimulatory receptor OX40 (CD134) was targeted by ivuxolimab, a fully human IgG2 agonistic monoclonal antibody. Patients were allowed to have had prior anti-PD-1, anti-PD-L1 or anti-CTLA-4 therapy, and 40% of the dose-escalation patients had previously received checkpoint inhibitors. The paper describes the monotherapy dose-escalation part (N of about 57 patients) of the phase I trial of ivuxolimab. Among the approximately 50 dose-escalation patients, about 20 had hepatocellular carcinoma, roughly 15 melanoma, 9 renal cell carcinoma and 9 head and neck cancer. Three dose-escalation patients achieved partial responses, one with hepatocellular carcinoma and two with cutaneous melanoma. Intravenous ivuxolimab was administered to patients every 2 weeks at six dose levels: 0.01, 0.1, 0.3, 1.5, 3 and 10 mg/kg. In the dose-escalation cohort, around four fifths of patients were male, and the mean age was roughly 60 years, with a range of roughly 20 to 80. The purpose of peripheral TCRbeta sequencing was to test whether ivuxolimab changed TCR sequence diversity and led to clonal T-cell expansion. What the study reported, not specific to this receptor: Low levels of normalized T-cell clonal expansion were also shown by some nonresponding patients. At doses of 0.1 to 3.0 mg/kg, clonal expansion of both CD4+ and CD8+ blood T cells was observed from baseline to week 6. Antigen specificity was not determined for the clonally expanded peripheral T cells. After ivuxolimab, more expanded clones were found on average in CD8+ T cells than in CD4+ T cells. Partial responders in the 0.1-3.0 mg/kg groups had among the lowest normalized peripheral clonal expansion, especially among CD8+ T cells.

Patients with a history of autoimmune disease or receiving systemic immunosuppression were excluded from the trial. Peripheral blood for TCR sequencing was drawn from every dose cohort at baseline, at cycle 4 day 1 and at cycle 7 day 1. Samples came from an open-label, multicenter, first-in-human phase I dose-escalation trial of ivuxolimab. Adults with locally advanced or metastatic head and neck squamous cell, hepatocellular, melanoma or renal cell carcinoma were enrolled in the trial. Before TCR sequencing, CD4+ T cells and CD8+ T cells from peripheral blood were sorted into separate populations. For this clone: The clone's antigen remains unknown. Base qualities are not provided; no much larger clone lies one nucleotide away.

Genomic DNA was isolated from the sorted cells so that the TCRbeta CDR3 region could be sequenced. The immunoSEQ Assay was used to sequence the TCRbeta CDR3 regions. TCRdb retrieved this table from immuneACCESS and kept in-frame rearrangements only. Not all clones are present; in checked studies, unresolved V genes account for under half, and no reason is known for the remainder. The sample table shows fewer than 65,000 clones, and 60% to 85% are seen once. The ten largest clones represent about a tenth of the sample. The CDR3 starts with the cysteine, ends with the phenylalanine, and has 15 residues. Solely the CDR3 DNA is kept, with 45 bases framed from the first base. V is trimmed back by 5 bases and J by 4 bases, and the junction contains 4 bases that no gene match accounts for. Sequences SGHTA (CDR1) and FQGNSA (CDR2) are obtained from the germline V gene.

Sequencing used CD4+ or CD8+ T cells sorted from blood, obtained in a trial of the OX40 agonist ivuxolimab. The TCR sequence derives from an adult with an advanced solid tumor such as melanoma, head and neck, liver or kidney cancer. The receptor chain draws on TRBV7-2 and TRBJ2-2; a stretch of 10 junction bases matches TRBD1. The nucleotides are TGTGCCAGCAGCGACAGGGGGCTTGGCACCGGGGAGCTGTTTTTT. Translation gives CASSDRGLGTGELFF.